The 20 T cell receptor beta chains below were found in one sample sequenced in a study of CD4 and CD8 cells across lung adenocarcinoma regions. A single record per CDR3 protein comes from TCRdb applying MiXCR to the PCR reads. This table has about 25,000 distinct CDR3 sequences, 53% appearing once. Input material: CD8+ T cells from the center of a lung tumor. The receptors were sampled from a male donor with lung adenocarcinoma. The CD4 and CD8 labels of this study may be unreliable.

This clonotype has more than one count but fewer than ten. The chain joins TRBV6-1 to TRBJ2-5; weak D call: TRBD2 (7 bases). The end of the DNA is better explained by TRBJ2-3, so the J call may be wrong. Germline CDR1 is MNHNS and CDR2 is SASEGT. The CDR3 sequence is 16 residues long. CDR3 DNA: TGTGCCAGCAGGGGGGCCGGGGGAGGGGTTGGGGAGACGCAGTATTTT. Its translation: CASRGAGGGVGETQYF.

This clonotype was counted once. The genes are TRBV5-1 and TRBJ2-1; D might be TRBD2 (6 bases). CDR1 and CDR2 (germline): SGHRS, YFSETQ. The V end was cut by 6 bases, the J end by 10 bases, with 20 bases between. This CDR3 is 14 amino acids long. Here the CDR3 reads CASNRDSATYEQFF. The CDR3 DNA is TGCGCCAGCAACCGGGACTCAGCAACCTACGAGCAGTTCTTC.

This clonotype was counted a few times. CDR3 loop: CSVSALSTDTQYF. The CDR3 DNA follows: TGCAGCGTTTCAGCACTAAGCACAGATACGCAGTATTTT. The gene calls are TRBV29-1 and TRBJ2-3; no definite D call. V gave up 5 bases and J gave up 0 bases, with 9 bases separating them. The CDR3 loop spans 13 amino acids. Germline V gene lookup returns CDR1 SQVTM and CDR2 ANQGSEA.

The J gene is TRBJ2-1, the V gene TRBV15; D may be TRBD1 or TRBD2 (6 bases each). Germline V gene lookup returns CDR1 LNHNV and CDR2 YYDKDF (reference sequence). This CDR3 comprises 12 residues. Trimming cost V 3 bases and J 10 bases, with 10 bases left between them. As DNA, the CDR3 is TGTGCCACCAGCAGGGAAGGGGGGGAGCAGTTCTTC. Its protein product is CATSREGGEQFF. The whole variable domain, remainder taken from reference TRBV15 and TRBJ2-1, is DAMVIQNPRYQVTQFGKPVTLSCSQTLNHNVMYWYQQKSSQAPKLLFHYYDKDFNNEADTPDNFQSRRPNTSFCFLDIRSPGLGDTAMYLCATSREGGEQFFGPGTRLTVL.

The chain combines TRBV10-1 with TRBJ2-5, with 8 bases identical to TRBD2. Per germline, CDR1 WNHNN and CDR2 SYGVQD (reference sequence). V lost 2 bases to trimming and J lost 0 bases; unmatched junction nucleotides: 11. This CDR3 spans 18 amino acids. For the CDR3, the DNA is TGCGCCAGCAGTGAGGCGGGGGGCGGGGGGTTTCACCAAGAGACCCAGTACTTC. Translating it yields CASSEAGGGGFHQETQYF.

This clonotype showed up just a few times. The conserved phenylalanine or tryptophan is not found at the CDR3 terminus, so this likely reflects a read error. It is unclear where the CDR3 begins or ends on the DNA, so no DNA is shown, and the CDR3 is as TCRdb lists it. The CDR3 loop reads CPGPGVSLFPYGA. The rearrangement uses TRBV22-1 and TRBJ2-4; the table calls TRBD1, which could not be checked here. TRBV22-1 is noted as a pseudogene. The CDR3 length is 13 residues, termini included.

In this sample, this clonotype turned up many times. The gene calls are TRBV6-5 and TRBJ2-1; D is perhaps TRBD1 (5 bases). Germline V gives CDR1 MNHEY, CDR2 SVGAGI. CDR3 length: 15 residues. The V end was cut by 4 bases, the J end by 3 bases, with 13 bases between. The CDR3 nucleotides are TGTGCCAGCAGTTCAGGGCGAAGTTTCTACAATGAGCAGTTCTTC. Protein sequence: CASSSGRSFYNEQFF.

This clonotype showed up many times. The V and J genes are TRBV9 and TRBJ2-1, with D possibly being TRBD1 or TRBD2 (7 bases each). The V gene lost 3 bases and the J gene lost 8 bases, with 21 bases spanning the gap. CDR3 length equals 16 residues. Germline V gives CDR1 SGDLS, CDR2 YYNGEE. The CDR3 spells CASSARGGGAWDEQFF. The CDR3 nucleotides are TGTGCCAGCAGCGCGCGGGGAGGGGGCGCTTGGGATGAGCAGTTCTTC.

This clonotype was seen at least ten times. J is TRBJ2-3 and V is TRBV6-1, with no clear D. V lost 8 bases and J lost 2, with 14 bases in between. Germline V CDR1 and CDR2: MNHNS, SASEGT. The CDR3 loop spans 14 amino acids. The CDR3, as DNA: TGTGCCAGCTCGGCGTTATTACCCACAGATACGCAGTATTTT. Translation: CASSALLPTDTQYF.

The V call is TRBV27, the J call TRBJ2-2; D is ambiguous. The CDR3 extends over 14 amino acids. V lost 6 bases, J lost 1 base, and 9 bases lay in between. Germline loops: CDR1 MNHEY, CDR2 SMNVEV (reference sequence). The CDR3 loop is CASRRAVNTGELFF. The CDR3 nucleotides read TGTGCCAGCAGACGGGCTGTGAACACCGGGGAGCTGTTTTTT.

J is TRBJ2-4 and V is TRBV10-2; D unclear. The CDR3 length is 14 residues. The germline gives CDR1 WSHSY, CDR2 SAAADI. The chain's CDR3 is CAGRVFHAKEIQYF. The CDR3 region has the DNA TGCGCGGGCCGCGTGTTCCATGCCAAAGAGATTCAGTACTTC.

Comments on this clonotype: An end of the junction differs from the germline gene, which may be a read error. This chain connects TRBV4-1 to TRBJ2-5; D not certain. The CDR3 extends over 15 amino acids. Germline V gene lookup returns CDR1 MGHRA and CDR2 YSYEKL. The CDR3 protein is CASSQEGGDTETQYF. The DNA for the CDR3 is TGCGCCAGCAGCCAAGAGGGCGGTGACACAGAGACCCAGTACTTT.

Note on this clonotype: One junction end does not reproduce the germline sequence, and a read error may be involved. This chain links TRBV6-1 with TRBJ2-4; tentatively, D is TRBD1 or TRBD2 (5 bases each). CDR1 is MNHNS, CDR2 SASEGT, per germline. CDR3 length: 20 residues. The CDR3 sequence is CASSGTRGDGVASGKNIQSF. In DNA form, the CDR3 reads TGTGCCAGCAGTGGGACCCGAGGGGACGGGGTGGCTTCTGGCAAAAACATTCAGTCCTTC.

This chain joins TRBV6-4 and TRBJ2-5; tentative D call: TRBD2 (6 bases). The germline CDR1 and CDR2 sequences are MRHNA and SNTAGT. There are 15 residues in the CDR3. V lost 5 bases, J lost 8 bases, and 21 bases lay in between. As DNA, the CDR3 is TGTGCCAGCAGTTTGGGCATACTAGCCAAAAACACCCAGTACTTC. Protein product: CASSLGILAKNTQYF.

For this clonotype: Mismatch with germline at one junction end may stem from a read error. This chain uses TRBV27 with TRBJ2-3; D possibly uses TRBD1 or TRBD2 (6 bases each). The CDR3 sequence is 14 residues long. CDR1 is MNHEY and CDR2 is SMNVEV in the germline V gene (reference sequence). The CDR3 sequence is CAGSGLGGTDIQYF. The CDR3 DNA is TGTGCCGGCTCGGGCCTGGGGGGCACAGACATTCAGTACTTT.

This clonotype showed up many times. This chain links TRBV11-3 with TRBJ2-1; 11 nucleotides line up with TRBD1. Germline V gene sequence: CDR1 SGHNT, CDR2 YENEEA. J was trimmed by 9 bases and V by 5 bases; bases with no gene match: 9. This CDR3 region has 15 residues. The CDR3 region has the DNA TGTGCCAGCAGCCCCACCACCGGGACAGGGGGTGAGCAGTTCTTC. Its translation is CASSPTTGTGGEQFF.

Ten or more counts support this clonotype. The gene calls are TRBV6-1 and TRBJ1-2, with unresolved D. In germline, CDR1 is MNHNS, CDR2 SASEGT. There are 13 residues in the CDR3. Between the trimmed V and J ends, which lost 1 base and 5 bases, there was a span of 8 bases. As DNA, the CDR3 is TGTGCCAGCAGTGAAGTGGGTTTATATGGCTACACCTTC. The encoded protein is CASSEVGLYGYTF.

This clonotype was observed a handful of times. The chain carries TRBV10-2 and TRBJ2-1; 8 bases align to TRBD2. Germline V gene lookup returns CDR1 WSHSY and CDR2 SAAADI. The CDR3 contains 15 residues. V lost 0 bases to trimming and J lost 9 bases; unmatched junction nucleotides: 7. The CDR3 region is CASSESGLAGLEQFF. Written as DNA, the CDR3 is TGCGCCAGCAGTGAGTCTGGATTAGCGGGACTTGAGCAGTTCTTC.

Note on this clonotype: One end of the junction does not line up with germline, which may come from a read error. The V call is TRBV27, the J call TRBJ2-3; D may be TRBD2 (7 bases). The CDR3 loop spans 17 amino acids. CDR1 and CDR2 (germline): MNHEY, SMNVEV (reference sequence). CDR3 in DNA: TGTGCCAGCAGTCCCCAAGCGGGGCGGAGGGACACAGATACGCAGTATTTC. This encodes CASSPQAGRRDTDTQYF.

The gene calls are TRBV5-6 and TRBJ2-3; D may correspond to TRBD1 or TRBD2 (5 bases each). This CDR3 region has 16 residues. The V and J ends lost 2 bases and 3 bases respectively, with 16 bases between them. Per the germline V gene, CDR1 is SGHDT and CDR2 is YYEEEE. The CDR3 DNA is TGTGCCAGCAGCTTCTACATCGGGACCTCTACAGATACGCAGTATTTT. Amino acids: CASSFYIGTSTDTQYF.